This is a list of T cell receptor beta chains from one sample in a study of cytomegalovirus exposure and HLA in healthy donors. The protocol was immunoSEQ multiplex PCR, while the TCRdb copy is restricted to in-frame clones and leaves out a portion. Among under 200,000 clones listed, 79% were seen once. Source material: PBMCs. Every receptor here comes from a woman in her fifties or sixties in good health and CMV-seronegative. Both conserved end residues are part of each CDR3. A D gene is named only where the DNA matches it firmly. Clone size appears in some rows only: once, few, many, or a class for an expanded clone.

j_call | v_call | d_call | clone_size | cdr3_aa | cdr3_nt
TRBJ1-3 | TRBV7-2 | - | - | CASSRGGGSGNTIYF | TGTGCCAGCAGCCGTGGGGGGGGGTCTGGAAACACCATATATTTT
TRBJ2-5 | TRBV29-1 | TRBD2 | - | CSVLPGLAGETQYF | TGCAGCGTGCTACCGGGACTAGCCGGAGAGACCCAGTACTTC
TRBJ1-1 | TRBV9 | TRBD1 | - | CASSAQGANTEAFF | TGTGCCAGCAGCGCCCAGGGGGCGAACACTGAAGCTTTCTTT
TRBJ2-5 | TRBV29-1 | TRBD2 | - | CSVVTSGSPGGETQYF | TGCAGCGTTGTGACTAGCGGGAGTCCAGGGGGGGAGACCCAGTACTTC
TRBJ2-7 | TRBV29-1 | TRBD1 | - | CSASGQLYEQYF | TGCAGCGCGTCGGGACAGCTCTACGAGCAGTACTTC
TRBJ2-1 | TRBV18 | TRBD1 | - | CASSPGQGTNEQFF | TGTGCCAGCTCGCCGGGACAGGGTACCAATGAGCAGTTCTTC
TRBJ2-1 | TRBV5-1 | TRBD1 | - | CASSLVPGTGPYNEQFF | TGCGCCAGCAGCTTGGTTCCCGGGACAGGGCCCTACAATGAGCAGTTCTTC
TRBJ1-5 | TRBV28 | - | - | CASSLSGTGPQHF | TGTGCCAGCAGTTTATCCGGTACCGGGCCCCAGCATTTT
TRBJ1-1 | TRBV6-6 | - | - | CASSYRGNTEAFF | TGTGCCAGCAGTTACCGGGGGAACACTGAAGCTTTCTTT
TRBJ2-7 | TRBV11-2 | - | - | CASSLRQDLPYEQYF | TGTGCCAGCAGCTTAAGGCAGGATCTTCCCTACGAGCAGTACTTC
TRBJ2-1 | TRBV19 | - | - | CATTGMSYNEQFF | TGTGCCACCACAGGGATGTCCTACAATGAGCAGTTCTTC
TRBJ2-7 | TRBV5-6 | - | - | CASSVGGGAHEQYF | TGTGCCAGCAGCGTCGGTGGCGGGGCCCACGAGCAGTACTTC
TRBJ2-6 | TRBV13 | - | - | CASSFVASSGANVLTF | TGTGCCAGCAGCTTTGTAGCGAGCTCTGGGGCCAACGTCCTGACTTTC
TRBJ2-1 | TRBV9 | TRBD2 | - | CASSVGTSGLNEQFF | TGTGCCAGCAGCGTAGGTACTAGCGGGTTGAATGAGCAGTTCTTC
TRBJ1-6 | TRBV19 | TRBD1 | - | CASKIRDSHSPLHF | TGTGCCAGTAAGATCCGGGACAGCCATTCACCCCTCCACTTT
TRBJ2-2 | TRBV7-2 | TRBD2 | - | CASSLSTSGNTGELFF | TGTGCCAGCAGCTTAAGTACTAGCGGAAACACCGGGGAGCTGTTTTTT
TRBJ2-3 | TRBV5-1 | TRBD1 | - | CASSLPGTGFPDTQYF | TGCGCCAGCAGCTTGCCCGGGACAGGGTTCCCAGATACGCAGTATTTT
TRBJ1-3 | TRBV7-2 | - | - | CASSSYSTSGNTIYF | TGTGCCAGCAGCTCCTACAGTACTTCTGGAAACACCATATATTTT
TRBJ1-5 | TRBV6-6 | - | - | CASSYSGVDNQPQHF | TGTGCCAGCAGTTACTCAGGGGTTGACAATCAGCCCCAGCATTTT
TRBJ1-3 | TRBV5-1 | - | few | CASSLDGGISGNTIYF | TGCGCCAGCAGCTTGGATGGGGGGATCTCTGGAAACACCATATATTTT
TRBJ1-2 | TRBV6-5 | TRBD1 | few | CASSYSGTGGTYGYTF | TGTGCCAGCAGTTACTCGGGTACAGGGGGTACCTATGGCTACACCTTC
TRBJ1-5 | TRBV7-2 | - | - | CASSPTHSLIGPQHF | TGTGCCAGCAGCCCCACCCATAGCCTCATCGGCCCCCAGCATTTT
TRBJ2-1 | TRBV7-2 | - | - | CASVLRIGSYNEQFF | TGTGCCAGCGTCCTTCGGATCGGGTCCTACAATGAGCAGTTCTTC
TRBJ2-1 | TRBV2 | TRBD2 | - | CASKPSGSSYNEQFF | TGTGCCAGCAAACCTAGCGGGAGCTCCTACAATGAGCAGTTCTTC
TRBJ2-2 | TRBV9 | TRBD2 | few | CASSVVPSGGSITGELFF | TGTGCCAGCAGCGTAGTCCCTAGCGGGGGGAGCATTACCGGGGAGCTGTTTTTT
TRBJ2-2 | TRBV7-7 | - | - | CASSVDGLNTGELFF | TGTGCCAGCAGCGTAGACGGACTCAACACCGGGGAGCTGTTTTTT
TRBJ2-1 | TRBV7-2 | TRBD2 | - | CASSLDSGGATLAFF | TGTGCCAGCAGCTTAGATTCGGGGGGGGCGACCTTGGCGTTCTTC
TRBJ1-2 | TRBV4-1 | - | once | CASSLRDGYGYTF | TGCGCCAGCAGCCTCCGGGATGGCTATGGCTACACCTTC
TRBJ2-3 | TRBV28 | TRBD1 | - | CASLGSRQGGLIDTQYF | TGTGCCAGCTTAGGTAGCCGACAGGGTGGCTTAATCGATACGCAGTATTTT
TRBJ1-2 | TRBV27 | - | few | CASSLQGFHGYTF | TGTGCCAGCAGTTTACAGGGATTCCATGGCTACACCTTC
TRBJ2-7 | TRBV10-1 | TRBD1 | - | CASSEGQGNVYEQYF | TGCGCCAGCAGTGAGGGACAGGGTAATGTTTACGAGCAGTACTTC
TRBJ2-7 | TRBV29-1 | - | - | CSAKPSSYEQYF | TGCAGCGCCAAACCTAGCTCCTACGAGCAGTACTTC
TRBJ2-7 | TRBV5-1 | - | - | CASSLSGAEQYF | TGCGCCAGCAGCTTGAGTGGGGCCGAGCAGTACTTC
TRBJ2-6 | TRBV7-9 | - | - | CASSLVQGSSGANVLTF | TGTGCCAGCAGCTTAGTCCAGGGATCCTCTGGGGCCAACGTCCTGACTTTC
TRBJ1-4 | TRBV7-2 | - | - | CASSQQRRESNEKLFF | TGTGCCAGCAGCCAACAAAGGAGGGAGTCTAATGAAAAACTGTTTTTT
TRBJ1-1 | TRBV7-2 | TRBD1 | - | CASSERTGGRTEAFF | TGTGCCAGCAGCGAACGGACAGGGGGCCGCACTGAAGCTTTCTTT
TRBJ1-2 | TRBV18 | - | - | CASSPVALNYGYTF | TGTGCCAGCTCACCAGTGGCCCTCAACTATGGCTACACCTTC